Described below is a single T cell receptor beta chain sequence and its context. The antigen remains unidentified. Libraries were prepared by immunoSEQ multiplex PCR; TCRdb keeps only in-frame clonotypes and omits some of them. The profile shows about 200,000 clones, roughly nine tenths of them singletons. After removal of 2 bases from V and 0 bases from J, the junction contained 11 bases not matched to a gene. This CDR3 is 19 amino acids long. Per the germline V gene, CDR1 is SEHNR and CDR2 is FQNEAQ (reference sequence). This sample stems from a study of T cell responses to AZD1222 COVID-19 vaccine. Study conclusions and caveats: At baseline, seropositivity was found in only a handful of AZD1222 recipients.

Sample: peripheral blood, taken 28 days after the second dose of the MenACWY control vaccine. The TCR was taken from an adult who received the MenACWY meningococcal vaccine as a control. The J gene is TRBJ1-4, the V gene TRBV7-9; 8 positions agree with TRBD1. In DNA form, the CDR3 reads TGTGCCAGCAGCTTAAGATCAGGGGGCGAACACGCAACTAATGAAAAACTGTTTTTT. This encodes CASSLRSGGEHATNEKLFF.